The clone carrying this T cell receptor (beta chain) was picked up many times. The data originate from a study of CD8+CD57+ T cells in acquired aplastic anemia. Overall study: Sorted CD4+ and CD8+ cells gave an average of roughly 3.5 ug of DNA.

CD8+CD57+ cell expansion had been shown by flow cytometry in patients chosen for sequencing. Germline CDR1 SGHVS, CDR2 FQNEAQ. The CDR3 totals 14 residues. V gave up 0 bases and J gave up 2 bases; unmatched junction bases: 0. Genomic DNA constituted the template upon which TCR beta VDJ and CDR3 profiling was performed. Using its own MiXCR run on the reads, TCRdb lists one record per CDR3 protein. Counted here are hundreds of thousands of distinct CDR3 sequences, around 30% occurring once; the ten biggest clones make up less than 0.85%. The J gene is TRBJ1-2, the V gene TRBV7-8; 7 nucleotides agree with TRBD1. Sequences were obtained from sorted CD4+, CD8+, or CD8+CD57+ T cells (not recorded which) from PBMCs. The sequence came from a human donor with aplastic anemia. CDR3 region: CASSLAGQNYGYTF. The CDR3 DNA sequence: TGTGCCAGCAGCTTAGCGGGACAGAACTATGGCTACACCTTC. Full variable domain (outside the CDR3, taken from reference TRBV7-8 and TRBJ1-2): GAGVSQSPRYKVAKRGQDVALRCDPISGHVSLFWYQQALGQGPEFLTYFQNEAQLDKSGLPSDRFFAERPEGSVSTLKIQRTQQEDSAVYLCASSLAGQNYGYTFGSGTRLTVV.